Below, 21 T cell receptor beta chains from the same sample are listed, as sequenced in a study of Ad26.COV2.S vaccination and SARS-CoV-2 variants. Treatment meaning: some 19 received Ad26.COV2.S at low or high dose, single or two shots; several received placebo; per-sample allocation not given. Specimen acquisition occurred on day 63 following the initial vaccine or placebo injection. TCRdb keeps only in-frame clones here, not all; method: immunoSEQ multiplex PCR. Among some 400,000 clones listed, around 89% were seen once. The sample consisted of peripheral blood, taken in a trial of Ad26.COV2.S vaccine versus placebo. Receptors originate from a person aged 18-65 years who received the Ad26.COV2.S COVID-19 vaccine or a placebo.

The J gene is TRBJ2-7, the V gene TRBV7-6, with a possible D match to TRBD1 (5 bases). This CDR3 comprises 13 residues. Germline V gene lookup returns CDR1 SGHVS and CDR2 FNYEAQ. The ends were cut back, 3 bases at V and 3 bases at J, with 9 bases in the middle. The CDR3 DNA follows: TGTGCCAGCAGCTTGGACACGTTCTACGAGCAGTACTTC. Its protein product is CASSLDTFYEQYF.

The V and J genes are TRBV5-1 and TRBJ1-1, with D possibly TRBD1 on 5 matching bases. Trimming pared 3 bases from V and 4 bases from J, leaving 19 bases between. CDR3 length: 16 amino acids. Germline CDR1 and CDR2: SGHRS and YFSETQ. The CDR3 spells CASSSGGTMGTTEAFF. CDR3 sequence (DNA): TGCGCCAGCAGCTCAGGAGGGACCATGGGAACCACTGAAGCTTTCTTT. Full variable domain (missing parts from reference TRBV5-1 and TRBJ1-1): KAGVTQTPRYLIKTRGQQVTLSCSPISGHRSVSWYQQTPGQGLQFLFEYFSETQRNKGNFPGRFSGRQFSNSRSEMNVSTLELGDSALYLCASSSGGTMGTTEAFFGQGTRLTVV.

This chain uses TRBV6-2 or TRBV6-3 with TRBJ1-4, with a weak D call TRBD1 (5 bases). Germline-derived CDR1 and CDR2 are MNHEY and SVGEGT. CDR3 size: 14 residues. Trimming removed 5 bases from V and 5 bases from J, with 12 bases in between. The CDR3 sequence: CASSNPGLNEKLFF. As DNA, the CDR3 is TGTGCCAGCAGTAATCCGGGGCTAAATGAAAAACTGTTTTTT.

This chain's CDR3 is CAGRTGGLANEKLFF. As DNA, the CDR3 is TGTGCCGGACGGACAGGGGGGTTGGCTAATGAAAAACTGTTTTTT. The chain uses TRBV30 and TRBJ1-4; 10 bases line up with TRBD1. Losses at the gene ends were 8 bases for V and 3 bases for J; bases not matched to a gene: 9. The CDR3 loop spans 15 amino acids. Per germline, CDR1 GTSNPN and CDR2 SVGIG (reference sequence).

The CDR3 spells CASSYPNLTEQYF. In DNA form, the CDR3 reads TGTGCCAGCAGTTACCCTAATCTTACCGAGCAGTACTTC. The chain recombines TRBV6-2 or TRBV6-3 with TRBJ2-7; no reliable D call. Deletions cut 2 bases from V and 6 bases from J, with 11 bases between. Germline CDR1 and CDR2: MNHEY and SVGEGT. The CDR3 is made up of 13 amino acids.

This chain uses TRBV30 with TRBJ1-1; D might be TRBD1 (5 bases). This CDR3 region has 13 residues. With 3 bases removed from V and 4 bases from J, the gap between germline ends came to 12 bases. Germline CDR1 is GTSNPN and CDR2 is SVGIG (reference sequence). The CDR3 coding sequence is TGTGCCTGGAGGAGGGGTGTGGGCACTGAAGCTTTCTTT. It specifies CAWRRGVGTEAFF. Drawing the rest from reference TRBV30 and TRBJ1-1, the complete variable domain is SQTIHQWPATLVQPVGSPLSLECTVEGTSNPNLYWYRQAAGRGLQLLFYSVGIGQISSEVPQNLSASRPQDRQFILSSKKLLLSDSGFYLCAWRRGVGTEAFFGQGTRLTVV.

The chain employs TRBV5-5 and TRBJ2-1; weak D call: TRBD2 (5 bases). The CDR3 length is 16 residues. V lost 2 bases to trimming and J lost 1 base, with 13 bases between them. Germline loops: CDR1 SGHKS, CDR2 YYEKEE (reference sequence). The CDR3, as DNA: TGTGCCAGCAGCTTCGGAGGCGGTAATTCCTACAATGAGCAGTTCTTC. Translated: CASSFGGGNSYNEQFF.

The gene calls are TRBV10-1 and TRBJ2-6; D is undetermined. The germline V gene has CDR1 WNHNN and CDR2 SYGVQD (reference sequence). The CDR3 has 15 residues. Trimming cost V 3 bases and J 4 bases, with 10 bases left between them. CDR3 DNA: TGCGCCAGCAGTGACGGGTATAGCGGGGCCAACGTCCTGACTTTC. It codes for CASSDGYSGANVLTF.

The rearrangement joins TRBV25-1 to TRBJ2-3, with TRBD2 matching over 12 bases. Germline V gene data show CDR1 as MGHDK and CDR2 as SYGVNS. Germline trimming cut 5 bases from V and 1 base from J; bases unmatched to any gene: 4. The CDR3 is 16 amino acids. The CDR3 here is CASSSGTSGRTDTQYF. The CDR3, as DNA: TGTGCCAGCAGTAGTGGGACTAGCGGGCGCACAGATACGCAGTATTTT.

V is TRBV28 and J is TRBJ1-1; possible D gene TRBD1, 5 bases. Germline CDR1 reads MDHEN; CDR2 reads SYDVKM. The V gene lost 7 bases and the J gene lost 2 bases, with 20 bases spanning the gap. The CDR3 has 16 residues. CDR3 amino acids: CASTPWRGGANTEAFF. CDR3 bases: TGTGCCAGCACACCTTGGCGGGGAGGGGCCAACACTGAAGCTTTCTTT.

The chain has TRBV7-2 and TRBJ2-2, with D uncertain. V lost 5 bases to trimming and J lost 2 bases, with 6 bases between them. CDR3 size: 13 residues. Per the germline V gene, CDR1 is SGHTA and CDR2 is FQGNSA. The CDR3 sequence is CASSGSNTGELFF. CDR3 coding DNA: TGTGCCAGCAGCGGCTCAAACACCGGGGAGCTGTTTTTT.

The V gene is TRBV3-1 (or the pseudogene TRBV3-2), the J gene TRBJ2-7, with D perhaps given as TRBD1 or TRBD2 (6 bases each). The CDR3 totals 14 residues. The V end lost 0 bases, the J end lost 7 bases, and 13 bases lay between the germline ends. CDR1 and CDR2 (germline): LGHDT, YNNKEL (reference sequence). CDR3 residues: CASSQDPGAGEQYF. The DNA of the CDR3 is TGTGCCAGCAGCCAAGATCCGGGGGCAGGAGAGCAGTACTTC.

The V gene is TRBV6-1, the J gene TRBJ2-2, with D unclear. The germline V gene has CDR1 MNHNS and CDR2 SASEGT. The CDR3 is made up of 14 amino acids. V lost 2 bases and J lost 6, with 10 bases in between. CDR3: CASSELVRAGELFF. DNA for the CDR3: TGTGCCAGCAGTGAACTGGTTAGGGCCGGGGAGCTGTTTTTT.

This clone was observed a handful of times. The chain has TRBV12-3 or TRBV12-4 and TRBJ2-1; D is undetermined. The length of the CDR3 is 11 residues. Trimming pared 2 bases from V and 7 bases from J, leaving 3 bases between. CDR3 coding DNA: TGTGCCAGCAGTTTAATGAATGAGCAGTTCTTC. Translation gives CASSLMNEQFF.

The chain employs TRBV12-3 or TRBV12-4 and TRBJ2-1; D unclear. V was trimmed by 5 bases and J by 9 bases, leaving 11 bases between them. The CDR3 runs to 12 residues. The CDR3 nucleotides read TGTGCCAGCAGTGAGCTCGTCGGTGAGCAGTTCTTC. This gives the protein CASSELVGEQFF.

The V and J genes are TRBV11-2 and TRBJ2-1, with D hard to call. CDR3 length: 15 amino acids. Germline CDR1 is SGHAT and CDR2 is FQNNGV. Between the trimmed V and J ends, which lost 5 bases and 4 bases, there was a span of 15 bases. CDR3 DNA: TGTGCCAGCAGCCCCGCCGGCAAGAGATACAATGAGCAGTTCTTC. Translating gives CASSPAGKRYNEQFF.

This clone was counted a single time. This chain joins TRBV28 and TRBJ2-3, with 10 bases that match TRBD2. The J segment lost 1 base and the V segment lost 5 bases, leaving 6 bases of the junction unmatched. The CDR3 length is 16 residues. Germline-derived CDR1 and CDR2 are MDHEN and SYDVKM. CDR3 in DNA: TGTGCCAGCAGTCAACCTAGCGGGGGCCGCACAGATACGCAGTATTTT. It translates to CASSQPSGGRTDTQYF.

This chain connects TRBV12-3 or TRBV12-4 to TRBJ2-7; TRBD1 matches 8 bases. The CDR3 totals 12 residues. The V and J ends lost 6 bases and 4 bases, in that order; junction bases with no gene match: 2. The CDR3 protein is CASRDRVYEQYF. The CDR3 nucleotides read TGTGCCAGCAGGGACAGGGTGTACGAGCAGTACTTC.

Written as DNA, the CDR3 is TGTGCCATCAGTGGGCAGGGTGAAGATACGCAGTATTTT. It is translated as CAISGQGEDTQYF. The chain combines TRBV10-3 with TRBJ2-3, with D maybe TRBD1 (5 bases). CDR1 is ENHRY, CDR2 SYGVKD, per germline. Trimming took off 4 bases at V and 5 bases at J, with 10 bases between the two ends. The CDR3 covers 13 residues.

The genes are TRBV12-1 and TRBJ2-2; whether TRBD2, the table's D call, matches the DNA was not checked. TRBV12-1 is reported as a pseudogene. The CDR3 runs 17 residues. The CDR3, as DNA: TGTGCCAGCAGCCCTTGCGGCGGGAGGGCCGCCCCCGGGGAGCTGTTTTTT. Amino acids: CASSPCGGRAAPGELFF.

The V gene is TRBV2, the J gene TRBJ2-2; 8 nucleotides align to TRBD1. The CDR3 is 14 residues long. Germline trimming cut 6 bases from V and 1 base from J; bases unmatched to any gene: 1. CDR1 is SNHLY, CDR2 FYNNEI, per germline. The CDR3 loop reads CASRGQVNTGELFF. CDR3 DNA sequence: TGTGCCAGCAGGGGACAGGTGAACACCGGGGAGCTGTTTTTT.